These 14 T cell receptor beta chains were sequenced from one sample in a study of blood T cell repertoires in COVID-19. Only in-frame clones appear in the TCRdb table, and some are missing; sequencing was by immunoSEQ multiplex PCR. The sample holds about 160,000 clones, over 70% seen once. The sequenced sample was peripheral blood. The receptors were gathered from an elderly woman with active or convalescent COVID-19.

The chain employs TRBV28 and TRBJ1-2, with 11 positions matching TRBD1. Per germline, CDR1 MDHEN and CDR2 SYDVKM. The CDR3 length is 15 residues. V shed 4 bases, J shed 4 bases, and the junction held 5 bases outside the gene matches. CDR3 sequence: CASSSGQGAIYGYTF. CDR3 coding DNA: TGTGCCAGCAGTTCCGGACAGGGGGCAATCTATGGCTACACCTTC.

V gene TRBV29-1 combines with J gene TRBJ2-1; perhaps TRBD2 as D (7 bases). Germline loops: CDR1 SQVTM, CDR2 ANQGSEA. This CDR3 spans 12 amino acids. Trimming took off 8 bases at V and 8 bases at J, with 16 bases between the two ends. The CDR3 region has the DNA TGCAGCTGGAGGGGGGGGCACTATGAGCAGTTCTTC. Translation: CSWRGGHYEQFF.

In nucleotides, the CDR3 is TGCGCCAGCAGCCAAGATCCTCTAAGCTCCTATAATTCACCCCTCCACTTT. This sequence encodes CASSQDPLSSYNSPLHF. The chain joins TRBV4-3 to TRBJ1-6; D gene ambiguous. From germline, CDR1 is LGHNA and CDR2 YSLEER. Trimming left V 0 bases short and J 0 bases short, with 9 bases between. CDR3 size: 17 residues.

Concerning this clone itself: The sample contains more than one DNA sequence encoding this CDR3. The genes are TRBV7-9 and TRBJ1-1, with a weak D call TRBD1 (6 bases). The germline gives CDR1 SEHNR, CDR2 FQNEAQ (reference sequence). V lost 1 base to trimming and J lost 4 bases, with 7 bases between them. The CDR3 is made up of 13 amino acids. CDR3 loop: CASSLGTATEAFF. CDR3 coding DNA: TGTGCCAGCAGCTTAGGGACAGCCACTGAAGCTTTCTTT.

The chain has TRBV5-4 and TRBJ1-1; D is unresolved. V shed 0 bases and J shed 7 bases, with 10 bases lying between them. The CDR3 covers 13 residues. Germline-derived CDR1 and CDR2 are SGHNT and YYREEE (reference sequence). The CDR3 protein is CASSLAVADEAFF. DNA for the CDR3: TGTGCCAGCAGCTTGGCCGTAGCAGATGAAGCTTTCTTT. Combining the CDR3 with reference TRBV5-4 and TRBJ1-1 gives the whole variable domain ETGVTQSPTHLIKTRGQQVTLRCSSQSGHNTVSWYQQALGQGPQFIFQYYREEENGRGNFPPRFSGLQFPNYSSELNVNALELDDSALYLCASSLAVADEAFFGQGTRLTVV.

CDR3 sequence (DNA): TGTGCCAGCAGTTATGTAGCGGGGGTCGAAGCTTTCTTT. The encoded protein is CASSYVAGVEAFF. This chain links TRBV6-1 with TRBJ1-1; TRBD1 might be the D (5 bases). The germline V gene has CDR1 MNHNS and CDR2 SASEGT. The germline V and J ends were trimmed by 5 bases and 8 bases, with 15 bases remaining between them. CDR3 length equals 13 residues.

This chain uses TRBV11-2 with TRBJ2-5; D unresolved. V dropped 3 bases and J dropped 4 bases, with 9 bases sitting between them. The CDR3 runs to 13 residues. Germline assignment: CDR1 SGHAT and CDR2 FQNNGV. CDR3 sequence reads: CASSFGPTETQYF. Here the CDR3 DNA reads TGTGCCAGCAGCTTTGGGCCTACAGAGACCCAGTACTTC.

DNA of the CDR3: TGTGCCAGCAGTTTCCGGTCGGGACAGGGTGATCAGCCCCAGCATTTT. Translated, it gives CASSFRSGQGDQPQHF. The gene calls are TRBV27 and TRBJ1-5, with TRBD1 identical over 9 bases. Germline V gene lookup returns CDR1 MNHEY and CDR2 SMNVEV (reference sequence). V lost 3 bases to trimming and J lost 5 bases; unmatched junction nucleotides: 8. This CDR3 has 16 amino acids.

This clone was seen just once. The V and J genes are TRBV5-6 and TRBJ1-5, with 7 bases fitting TRBD1. V lost 4 bases and J lost 6; bases outside the gene matches: 4. CDR1 and CDR2 from the germline V gene are SGHDT and YYEEEE. The CDR3 extends over 13 amino acids. The CDR3 reads CASSRQGGQPQHF. The CDR3 DNA follows: TGTGCCAGCAGCCGACAGGGCGGTCAGCCCCAGCATTTT.

The rearrangement links TRBV19 to TRBJ2-7; D may be TRBD2 (6 bases). The CDR3 is made up of 15 amino acids. Germline CDR1 reads LNHDA; CDR2 reads SQIVND (reference sequence). The V end lost 4 bases, the J end lost 0 bases, and 13 bases lay between the germline ends. The CDR3 DNA sequence: TGTGCCAGTAGTACTCAAGCGACTAGCTCCTACGAGCAGTACTTC. It yields the protein CASSTQATSSYEQYF. Full variable domain (missing parts from reference TRBV19 and TRBJ2-7): DGGITQSPKYLFRKEGQNVTLSCEQNLNHDAMYWYRQDPGQGLRLIYYSQIVNDFQKGDIAEGYSVSREKKESFPLTVTSAQKNPTAFYLCASSTQATSSYEQYFGPGTRLTVT.

The chain uses TRBV7-2 and TRBJ1-2; 7 nucleotides align to TRBD1. The CDR3 contains 16 residues. Unmatched junction bases numbered 9, after V lost 0 bases and J lost 5 bases. Germline V gene lookup returns CDR1 SGHTA and CDR2 FQGNSA. The CDR3 sequence is CASSLARGDSRYGYTF. The CDR3 DNA is TGTGCCAGCAGCTTAGCAAGGGGGGACAGTCGGTATGGCTACACCTTC.

The chain couples TRBV6-2 or TRBV6-3 to TRBJ1-5; TRBD1 aligns across 9 bases. Germline values: CDR1 MNHEY, CDR2 SVGEGT. J lost 9 bases, V lost 0 bases, and 9 bases had no gene match. The CDR3 consists of 16 residues. The CDR3 bases are TGTGCCAGCAGTTACTCACTCGGACAGGGGTGGATGCCCCAGCATTTT. Translated: CASSYSLGQGWMPQHF.

The rearrangement joins TRBV6-5 to TRBJ2-7, with D perhaps TRBD1 (6 bases). This CDR3 is 14 amino acids long. Germline V gene lookup returns CDR1 MNHEY and CDR2 SVGAGI. The V gene lost 4 bases and the J gene lost 2 bases, with 12 bases spanning the gap. The CDR3 protein is CASSSTGSPYEQYF. The CDR3 region has the DNA TGTGCCAGCAGTTCGACAGGATCCCCCTACGAGCAGTACTTC.

The chain recombines TRBV27 with TRBJ1-5; TRBD1 aligns across 10 bases. The CDR3 covers 17 residues. V shed 3 bases and J 0 bases; nucleotides not matched to a gene: 5. Germline loops: CDR1 MNHEY, CDR2 SMNVEV (reference sequence). CDR3 nucleotides: TGTGCCAGCAGTTTTTACCGGGACAGGGGTAGCAATCAGCCCCAGCATTTT. The encoded protein is CASSFYRDRGSNQPQHF.